The clone carrying this T cell receptor beta chain was observed once. Its antigen is unidentified. MiXCR, run by TCRdb on the multiplex PCR reads, gives a single entry per CDR3 protein. The sample consists of 15,000 to 20,000 distinct CDR3 sequences, 45% of them appearing once. The record originates from a study of breast tumors, draining lymph nodes, adjacent tissues. Study-wide findings and caveats: Data fit most tumor T cells coming from lymph node, expanding in tumor. Tumor and nontumor repertoires were significantly more similar in luminal-like than in basal-like breast cancer. Compared with lymph nodes, tumors were less diverse; compared with nontumor tissue, more. The lymph node origin of tumor T cells was framed as consistent with a hypothesis, not demonstrated.

J was trimmed by 10 bases and V by 5 bases; bases with no gene match: 3. The CDR3 length is 12 residues. Germline CDR1 SEHNR, CDR2 FQNEAQ (reference sequence). The chain joins TRBV7-9 to TRBJ1-4, with 8 bases matching TRBD1. The sequence came from a female donor with breast cancer. Some clones in this sample may be carry-over from other donors' samples. The source material was tumor-adjacent breast tissue. CDR3 residues: CASSLGQGKLFF. The CDR3 region has the DNA TGTGCCAGCAGCCTCGGACAGGGAAAACTGTTTTTT.